The clone carrying this TCR beta chain came up many times. As yet, its antigen is unknown. CDR3 and TCR beta VDJ profiling relied on genomic DNA as the template. Via MiXCR, TCRdb re-called the reads, giving one row per CDR3 protein. The top ten hold around a third of the sample, which has 110,000 or so distinct CDR3 sequences, approximately 49% seen once. These data originate in a study of CD8+CD57+ T cells in acquired aplastic anemia. Overall study results and limits: Roughly 31 CD8+ CDR3 sequences occurred in both the patients and the controls.

There are 16 residues in the CDR3. Germline-derived CDR1 and CDR2 are MNHEY and SMNVEV (reference sequence). Unmatched junction bases numbered 10, after V lost 6 bases and J lost 7 bases. Sequencing was performed on sorted CD4+, CD8+, or CD8+CD57+ T cells (not recorded which) from PBMCs. The chain couples TRBV27 to TRBJ1-6; 9 nucleotides match TRBD1. This sequence was found in a human donor in good health, serving as a control. CDR3 sequence: CASSPPTGTGNSPLHF. In nucleotides, the CDR3 is TGTGCCAGCAGCCCACCGACCGGGACAGGGAATTCACCCCTCCACTTT.